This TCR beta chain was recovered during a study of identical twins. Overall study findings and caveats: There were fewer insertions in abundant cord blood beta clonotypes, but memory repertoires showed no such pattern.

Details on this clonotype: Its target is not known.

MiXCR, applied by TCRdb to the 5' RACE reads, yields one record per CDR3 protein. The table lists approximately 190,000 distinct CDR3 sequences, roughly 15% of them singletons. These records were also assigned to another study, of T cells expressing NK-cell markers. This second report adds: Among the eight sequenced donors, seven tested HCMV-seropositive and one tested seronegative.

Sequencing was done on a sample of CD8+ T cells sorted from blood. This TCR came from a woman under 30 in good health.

The CDR3 is CASSFTGQGSGELFF. The CDR3 DNA is TGTGCCAGCAGTTTCACGGGACAGGGCAGCGGGGAGCTGTTTTTT. The V call is TRBV12-3 or TRBV12-4, the J call TRBJ2-2, with 9 bases identical to TRBD1. V dropped 3 bases and J dropped 7; count of bases not matched to a gene: 6. The CDR3 consists of 15 residues.